This T cell receptor beta chain was sequenced during a study of cytomegalovirus exposure and HLA in healthy donors. PCR employed 60 Vbeta and 13 Jbeta primers. The repertoire was sequenced with immunoSEQ multiplex PCR; TCRdb's copy has only in-frame clones and lacks some. Found here are about 99,000 clones, around 80% of them singletons; the top ten hold approximately 5%. CDR1 and CDR2 from the germline V gene are WSHSY and SAAADI. CDR3 length: 13 residues. J was trimmed by 4 bases and V by 6 bases; bases with no gene match: 5. The chain couples TRBV10-2 to TRBJ1-1; 7 bases fit TRBD1. The sequence was collected from a woman aged 18-35 years in good health and CMV-seropositive. Specimen: PBMCs. The CDR3 protein is CASRDRDITEAFF. The DNA of the CDR3 is TGCGCCAGCAGAGACAGGGATATCACTGAAGCTTTCTTT.